The 13 T cell receptor beta chains listed next were all sequenced from one sample in a study of blood T cell repertoires in COVID-19. Method: immunoSEQ multiplex PCR; TCRdb's copy keeps in-frame clones and lacks some. The repertoire consists of about 320,000 clones, with about nine tenths occurring once and the leading ten covering around 10%. Sequenced: peripheral blood. The receptors were gathered from a woman in her 30s with COVID-19, enrolled during active disease.

The CDR3 spells CASSPVGSYGYTF. The CDR3 nucleotides are TGTGCCAGTAGTCCCGTGGGGAGCTATGGCTACACCTTC. The rearrangement links TRBV19 to TRBJ1-2; D unclear. The CDR3 runs to 13 residues. V was pared by 5 bases and J by 4 bases, with 11 bases between. Germline lookup yields CDR1 LNHDA and CDR2 SQIVND (reference sequence).

This clone occurred a few times. The V and J genes are TRBV3-1 (or the pseudogene TRBV3-2) and TRBJ1-5; no reliable D call. CDR1 LGHDT and CDR2 YNNKEL come from the germline V gene (reference sequence). With 1 base removed from V and 7 bases from J, the gap between germline ends came to 14 bases. CDR3 length equals 15 residues. The CDR3 bases are TGTGCCAGCAGCCAAGGGTGGGGAGCTGAACAGCCCCAGCATTTT. Protein sequence: CASSQGWGAEQPQHF.

This chain joins TRBV2 and TRBJ1-6; 11 bases fit TRBD1. Trimming cost V 6 bases and J 7 bases; bases outside gene matches: 5. Germline V gives CDR1 SNHLY, CDR2 FYNNEI. The length of the CDR3 is 15 residues. The CDR3 is CASRLDRGRNSPLHF. CDR3 bases: TGTGCCAGCAGACTGGACAGGGGGCGAAATTCACCCCTCCACTTT.

J is TRBJ1-1 and V is TRBV5-6; D gene ambiguous. This CDR3 spans 15 amino acids. The germline V gene has CDR1 SGHDT and CDR2 YYEEEE. V lost 0 bases to trimming and J lost 1 base, with 10 bases between them. The CDR3 DNA follows: TGTGCCAGCAGCTTGGTAAGGAGGGCGAACACTGAAGCTTTCTTT. Protein product: CASSLVRRANTEAFF.

V usage is TRBV18 and J usage is TRBJ2-7; 7 nucleotides align to TRBD1. The CDR3 extends over 16 amino acids. CDR1 and CDR2 (germline): KGHSH, LQKENI. J lost 7 bases, V lost 6 bases, and 18 bases had no gene match. CDR3 sequence: CASSPNLATGSEEQYF. CDR3 nucleotide sequence: TGTGCCAGCTCTCCAAACCTGGCGACAGGGTCTGAGGAGCAGTACTTC.

The rearrangement joins TRBV5-1 to TRBJ2-7, with D perhaps TRBD1 (6 bases). The CDR3 has 15 residues. CDR1 and CDR2 from the germline V gene are SGHRS and YFSETQ. The V and J ends lost 1 base and 6 bases respectively, with 17 bases between them. The CDR3, as DNA: TGCGCCAGCAGCTTGTCAGCCAACAGGGAATCCGAGCAGTACTTC. Its protein product is CASSLSANRESEQYF.

This rearrangement joins TRBV28 to TRBJ2-2; TRBD2 aligns across 8 bases. Germline V gene data show CDR1 as MDHEN and CDR2 as SYDVKM. The CDR3 length is 12 residues. After removal of 7 bases from V and 6 bases from J, the junction contained 1 base not matched to a gene. For the CDR3, the DNA is TGTGCCAGCACGGGGGGGTCCGGGGAGCTGTTTTTT. This gives the protein CASTGGSGELFF. The full variable domain, in which reference TRBV28 and TRBJ2-2 provide the parts outside the CDR3, is DVKVTQSSRYLVKRTGEKVFLECVQDMDHENMFWYRQDPGLGLRLIYFSYDVKMKEKGDIPEGYSVSREKKERFSLILESASTNQTSMYLCASTGGSGELFFGEGSRLTVL.

CDR3 in amino acids: CASSFWGGYQETQYF. Here the CDR3 DNA reads TGTGCCAGCAGCTTTTGGGGGGGGTACCAAGAGACCCAGTACTTC. The V call is TRBV13, the J call TRBJ2-5; 7 positions match TRBD2. The length of the CDR3 is 15 residues. With V trimmed by 3 bases and J by 0 bases, 4 bases remained unmatched. CDR1 PRHDT and CDR2 FYEKMQ come from the germline V gene (reference sequence).

This clone was seen a single time. This CDR3 is CASSWGTGVAEQYF. CDR3 sequence (DNA): TGTGCCAGCAGCTGGGGGACAGGGGTCGCCGAGCAGTACTTC. The rearrangement joins TRBV13 to TRBJ2-7; 10 nucleotides match TRBD1. This CDR3 has 14 amino acids. The J segment lost 6 bases and the V segment lost 4 bases, leaving 6 bases of the junction unmatched. CDR1 and CDR2 (germline): PRHDT, FYEKMQ (reference sequence).

The gene calls are TRBV29-1 and TRBJ2-7; 9 bases match TRBD1. Germline CDR1 reads SQVTM; CDR2 reads ANQGSEA. The CDR3 is 13 residues long. V dropped 5 bases and J dropped 3; count of bases not matched to a gene: 5. CDR3 residues: CSVKDRGVYEQYF. CDR3 DNA sequence: TGCAGCGTTAAGGACAGGGGCGTCTACGAGCAGTACTTC.

A single count supports this clone. The V call is TRBV29-1, the J call TRBJ1-2; 8 nucleotides align to TRBD1. The CDR3 is 13 residues long. V trimming: 6 bases; J trimming: 5 bases; junction bases outside the gene matches: 8. The germline CDR1 and CDR2 sequences are SQVTM and ANQGSEA. The CDR3 loop is CSVLTGAAYGYTF. The CDR3 DNA follows: TGCAGCGTGCTGACAGGGGCGGCGTATGGCTACACCTTC.

A word on this clone: The germline gene is not matched at one end of the junction; a read error may be the cause. The same CDR3 also results from other DNA sequences found in this sample. The rearrangement joins TRBV11-2 to TRBJ2-3, with 7 bases that match TRBD1. The germline V gene encodes CDR1 SGHAT and CDR2 FQNNGV. CDR3 length equals 13 residues. In DNA form, the CDR3 reads TGTGCCAGCAGCCTAGACAGGGCAGATACGCAGTATTTT. Protein product: CASSLDRADTQYF.

This chain joins TRBV4-2 and TRBJ2-7; 12 bases match TRBD2. This CDR3 spans 16 amino acids. V gave up 4 bases and J gave up 2 bases; unmatched junction bases: 6. Germline-derived CDR1 and CDR2 are LGHNA and YNFKEQ. The CDR3 reads CASSLRLAGATYEQYF. Written as DNA, the CDR3 is TGTGCCAGCAGCCTCCGACTAGCGGGGGCCACCTACGAGCAGTACTTC.